The rows below give T cell receptor beta chains drawn from one sample of a study of cytomegalovirus exposure and HLA in healthy donors. TCRdb's table, derived via immunoSEQ multiplex PCR, lists solely in-frame clones and lacks some. This sample carries some 120,000 clones, roughly four fifths of them seen once, and the ten largest clones take 5.5% to 7.5%. Material for sequencing was PBMCs. The receptors shown here come from a woman in her forties or fifties in good health and CMV-seropositive. The CDR3 runs from the conserved cysteine through the conserved F or W. A D gene is named only where the DNA matches it firmly. Clone size, where shown, is once, few, many, or a class for clones that have expanded.

J gene: TRBJ2-3; V gene: TRBV5-1; clone size: -; D gene: -; CDR3 protein: CASSGEGGADTQYF; CDR3 DNA: TGCGCCAGCAGCGGCGAGGGGGGGGCGGATACGCAGTATTTT
J gene: TRBJ2-1; V gene: TRBV29-1; clone size: few; D gene: TRBD2; CDR3 protein: CSVVIGRVQFF; CDR3 DNA: TGCAGCGTTGTGATTGGGAGGGTACAGTTCTTC
J gene: TRBJ2-1; V gene: TRBV2; clone size: -; D gene: TRBD2; CDR3 protein: CASSLLTSGGNEQFF; CDR3 DNA: TGTGCCAGCAGCCTGCTGACTAGCGGGGGCAATGAGCAGTTCTTC
J gene: TRBJ2-1; V gene: TRBV14; clone size: few; D gene: -; CDR3 protein: CASSPSLEGYYNEQFF; CDR3 DNA: TGTGCCAGCAGTCCCTCTCTAGAAGGTTACTACAATGAGCAGTTCTTC
J gene: TRBJ2-7; V gene: TRBV7-8; clone size: few; D gene: TRBD2; CDR3 protein: CASSLTSGGQHSYEQYF; CDR3 DNA: TGTGCCAGCAGCTTAACTAGCGGGGGGCAACATTCCTACGAGCAGTACTTC
J gene: TRBJ2-3; V gene: TRBV5-1; clone size: -; D gene: TRBD1; CDR3 protein: CASSLGTGWDTQYF; CDR3 DNA: TGCGCCAGCAGCCTAGGGACAGGCTGGGATACGCAGTATTTT
J gene: TRBJ2-1; V gene: TRBV7-2; clone size: -; D gene: -; CDR3 protein: CASSLLPTVSAGNEQFF; CDR3 DNA: TGTGCCAGCAGCTTATTGCCGACGGTCTCGGCGGGGAATGAGCAGTTCTTC
J gene: TRBJ1-1; V gene: TRBV19; clone size: -; D gene: -; CDR3 protein: CASSIQGRGNTEAFF; CDR3 DNA: TGTGCCAGTAGTATACAGGGAAGGGGGAACACTGAAGCTTTCTTT
J gene: TRBJ1-2; V gene: TRBV27; clone size: -; D gene: -; CDR3 protein: CASSPPGDYGYTF; CDR3 DNA: TGTGCCAGCAGTCCGCCAGGGGACTATGGCTACACCTTC
J gene: TRBJ1-6; V gene: TRBV7-2; clone size: once; D gene: TRBD1; CDR3 protein: CASSLGTGLEGSPLHF; CDR3 DNA: TGTGCCAGCAGCTTAGGGACAGGGTTGGAAGGATCACCCCTCCACTTT
J gene: TRBJ2-7; V gene: TRBV4-2; clone size: -; D gene: -; CDR3 protein: CASSAGPSYEQYF; CDR3 DNA: TGTGCCAGCAGCGCGGGCCCCTCCTACGAGCAGTACTTC
J gene: TRBJ1-1; V gene: TRBV7-2; clone size: -; D gene: -; CDR3 protein: CASSLAGGPRMAGTYTEAFF; CDR3 DNA: TGTGCCAGCAGCTTAGCGGGGGGACCTAGAATGGCAGGAACCTACACTGAAGCTTTCTTT
J gene: TRBJ2-7; V gene: TRBV18; clone size: -; D gene: TRBD1; CDR3 protein: CASSAGTGFYEQYF; CDR3 DNA: TGTGCCAGCTCAGCCGGGACAGGGTTCTACGAGCAGTACTTC
J gene: TRBJ1-1; V gene: TRBV11-3; clone size: -; D gene: -; CDR3 protein: CASSLSGVNTEAFF; CDR3 DNA: TGTGCCAGCAGCTTATCCGGGGTGAACACTGAAGCTTTCTTT
J gene: TRBJ2-2; V gene: TRBV11-3; clone size: -; D gene: TRBD1; CDR3 protein: CASRGQGGELFF; CDR3 DNA: TGTGCCAGCCGCGGACAGGGCGGGGAGCTGTTTTTT
J gene: TRBJ1-1; V gene: TRBV7-9; clone size: few; D gene: -; CDR3 protein: CSSSLGDGGRAEAFF; CDR3 DNA: TGTTCCAGCAGCCTCGGGGACGGGGGAAGGGCTGAAGCTTTCTTT
J gene: TRBJ2-2; V gene: TRBV5-6; clone size: -; D gene: TRBD1; CDR3 protein: CASSLGTGVTGELFF; CDR3 DNA: TGTGCCAGCAGCTTGGGGACAGGAGTCACCGGGGAGCTGTTTTTT
J gene: TRBJ2-2; V gene: TRBV11-3; clone size: once; D gene: TRBD1; CDR3 protein: CASSATGGNTGELFF; CDR3 DNA: TGTGCCAGCAGCGCAACAGGGGGGAACACCGGGGAGCTGTTTTTT
J gene: TRBJ2-7; V gene: TRBV6-5; clone size: -; D gene: TRBD2; CDR3 protein: CASNPGLVASYEQYF; CDR3 DNA: TGTGCCAGCAACCCGGGACTAGTTGCCTCCTACGAGCAGTACTTC
J gene: TRBJ2-5; V gene: TRBV7-9; clone size: -; D gene: TRBD1; CDR3 protein: CASSPGQGQETQYF; CDR3 DNA: TGTGCCAGCAGCCCGGGACAGGGCCAAGAGACCCAGTACTTC
J gene: TRBJ2-3; V gene: TRBV5-1; clone size: -; D gene: -; CDR3 protein: CASSLAVEGDTQYF; CDR3 DNA: TGCGCCAGCAGCTTGGCCGTAGAGGGAGATACGCAGTATTTT
J gene: TRBJ1-2; V gene: TRBV10-3; clone size: -; D gene: TRBD1; CDR3 protein: CAIMTGGTGYTF; CDR3 DNA: TGTGCCATCATGACAGGGGGCACTGGCTACACCTTC
J gene: TRBJ1-5; V gene: TRBV30; clone size: -; D gene: TRBD1; CDR3 protein: CAWSSTGANQPQHF; CDR3 DNA: TGTGCCTGGAGTTCGACAGGGGCGAATCAGCCCCAGCATTTT
J gene: TRBJ2-2; V gene: TRBV10-3; clone size: -; D gene: -; CDR3 protein: CAISQQVINTGELFF; CDR3 DNA: TGTGCCATCAGCCAACAGGTGATAAACACCGGGGAGCTGTTTTTT
J gene: TRBJ2-7; V gene: TRBV2; clone size: -; D gene: TRBD1; CDR3 protein: CASFEGGQGTYEQYF; CDR3 DNA: TGTGCCAGCTTCGAGGGGGGACAGGGGACCTACGAGCAGTACTTC
J gene: TRBJ2-1; V gene: TRBV5-1; clone size: -; D gene: TRBD2; CDR3 protein: CASSSSSGPPNEQFF; CDR3 DNA: TGCGCCAGCAGCTCGAGTAGCGGGCCACCAAATGAGCAGTTCTTC